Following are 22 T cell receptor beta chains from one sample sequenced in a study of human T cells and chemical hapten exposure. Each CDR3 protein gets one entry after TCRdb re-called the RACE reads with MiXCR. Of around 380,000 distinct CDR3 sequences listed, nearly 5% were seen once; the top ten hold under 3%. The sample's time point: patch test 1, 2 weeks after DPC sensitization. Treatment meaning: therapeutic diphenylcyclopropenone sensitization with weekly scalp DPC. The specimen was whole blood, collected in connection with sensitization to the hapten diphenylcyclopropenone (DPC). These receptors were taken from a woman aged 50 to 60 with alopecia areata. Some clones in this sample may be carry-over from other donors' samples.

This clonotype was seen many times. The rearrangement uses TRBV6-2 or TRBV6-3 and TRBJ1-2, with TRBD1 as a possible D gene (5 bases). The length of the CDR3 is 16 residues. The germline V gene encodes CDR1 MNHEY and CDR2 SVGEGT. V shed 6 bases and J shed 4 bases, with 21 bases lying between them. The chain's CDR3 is CASRRGPALTAYGYTF. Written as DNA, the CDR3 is TGTGCCAGCAGACGGGGCCCGGCACTCACAGCCTATGGCTACACCTTC.

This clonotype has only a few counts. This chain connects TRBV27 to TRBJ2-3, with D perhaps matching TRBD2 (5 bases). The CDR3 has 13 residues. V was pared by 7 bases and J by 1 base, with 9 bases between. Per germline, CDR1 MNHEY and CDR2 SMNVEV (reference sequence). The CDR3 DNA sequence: TGTGCCAGCAAACGGGAAGGCACAGATACGCAGTATTTT. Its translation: CASKREGTDTQYF.

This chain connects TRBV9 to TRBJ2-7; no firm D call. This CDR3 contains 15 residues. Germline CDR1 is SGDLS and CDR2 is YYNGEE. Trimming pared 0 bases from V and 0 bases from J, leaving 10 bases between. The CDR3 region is CASSVGEASSYEQYF. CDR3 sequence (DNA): TGTGCCAGCAGCGTAGGCGAAGCGAGCTCCTACGAGCAGTACTTC. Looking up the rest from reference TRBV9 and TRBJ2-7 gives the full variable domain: DSGVTQTPKHLITATGQRVTLRCSPRSGDLSVYWYQQSLDQGLQFLIQYYNGEERAKGNILERFSAQQFPDLHSELNLSSLELGDSALYFCASSVGEASSYEQYFGPGTRLTVT.

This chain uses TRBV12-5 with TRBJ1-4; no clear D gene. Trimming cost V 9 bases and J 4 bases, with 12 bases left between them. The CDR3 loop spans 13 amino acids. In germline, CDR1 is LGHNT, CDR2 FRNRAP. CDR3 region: CASDAQDNEKLFF. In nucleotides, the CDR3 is TGTGCTAGCGATGCTCAGGATAATGAAAAACTGTTTTTT.

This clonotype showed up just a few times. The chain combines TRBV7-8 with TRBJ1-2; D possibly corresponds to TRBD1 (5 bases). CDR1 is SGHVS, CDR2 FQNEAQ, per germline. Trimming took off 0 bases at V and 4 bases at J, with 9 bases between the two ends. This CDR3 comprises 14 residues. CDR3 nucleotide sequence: TGTGCCAGCAGCTTAGCTCTAGACAGCTATGGCTACACCTTC. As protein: CASSLALDSYGYTF.

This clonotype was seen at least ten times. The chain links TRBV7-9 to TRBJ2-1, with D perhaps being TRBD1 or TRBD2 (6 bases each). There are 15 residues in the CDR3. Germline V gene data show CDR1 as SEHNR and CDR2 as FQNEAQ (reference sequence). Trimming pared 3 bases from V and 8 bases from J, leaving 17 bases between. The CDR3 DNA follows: TGTGCCAGCAGCTTTGACGGGGGCCTGGGCGATGAGCAGTTCTTC. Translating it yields CASSFDGGLGDEQFF.

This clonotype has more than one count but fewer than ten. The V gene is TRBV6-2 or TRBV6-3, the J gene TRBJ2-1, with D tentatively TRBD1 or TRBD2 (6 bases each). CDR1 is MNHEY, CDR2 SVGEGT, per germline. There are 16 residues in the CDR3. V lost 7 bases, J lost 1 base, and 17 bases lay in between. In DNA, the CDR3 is TGTGCCAGCACCCCCGGCCCGGGGGCATCCTACAATGAGCAGTTCTTC. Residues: CASTPGPGASYNEQFF.

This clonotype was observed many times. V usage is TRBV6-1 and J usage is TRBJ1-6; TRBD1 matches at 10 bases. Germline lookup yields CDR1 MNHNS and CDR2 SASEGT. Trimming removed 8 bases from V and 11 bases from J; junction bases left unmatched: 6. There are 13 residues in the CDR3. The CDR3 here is CASGQGEDTPLHF. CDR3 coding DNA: TGTGCCAGCGGACAGGGGGAGGATACACCCCTCCACTTT.

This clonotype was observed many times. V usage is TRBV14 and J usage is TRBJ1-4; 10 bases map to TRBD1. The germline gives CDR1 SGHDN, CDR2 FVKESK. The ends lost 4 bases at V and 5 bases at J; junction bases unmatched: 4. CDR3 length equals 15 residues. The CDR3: CASSLDRGLNEKLFF. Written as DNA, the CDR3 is TGTGCCAGCAGCCTCGACAGGGGGCTGAATGAAAAACTGTTTTTT.

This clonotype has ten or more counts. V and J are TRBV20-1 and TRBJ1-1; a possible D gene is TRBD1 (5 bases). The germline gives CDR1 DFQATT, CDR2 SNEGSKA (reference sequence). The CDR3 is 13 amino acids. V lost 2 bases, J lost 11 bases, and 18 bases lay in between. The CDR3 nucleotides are TGCAGTGCTAGATCCGTGGGGGGGATTAGGGCTTTCTTT. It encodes CSARSVGGIRAFF.

In DNA, the CDR3 is TGCGCCAGCAGCGAAGGGACCAATCAGCCCCAGCATTTT. Translation: CASSEGTNQPQHF. V gene TRBV5-1 combines with J gene TRBJ1-5; D might be TRBD1 (5 bases). Germline V gene lookup returns CDR1 SGHRS and CDR2 YFSETQ. The germline V and J ends were trimmed by 4 bases and 3 bases, with 8 bases remaining between them. This CDR3 comprises 13 residues. Filled out from reference TRBV5-1 and TRBJ1-5, the complete variable domain reads KAGVTQTPRYLIKTRGQQVTLSCSPISGHRSVSWYQQTPGQGLQFLFEYFSETQRNKGNFPGRFSGRQFSNSRSEMNVSTLELGDSALYLCASSEGTNQPQHFGDGTRLSIL.

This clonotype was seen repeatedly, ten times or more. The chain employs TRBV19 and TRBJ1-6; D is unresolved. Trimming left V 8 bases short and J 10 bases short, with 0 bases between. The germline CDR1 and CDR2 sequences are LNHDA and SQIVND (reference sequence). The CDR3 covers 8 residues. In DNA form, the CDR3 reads TGTGCCAGTTCACCCCTCCACTTT. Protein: CASSPLHF.

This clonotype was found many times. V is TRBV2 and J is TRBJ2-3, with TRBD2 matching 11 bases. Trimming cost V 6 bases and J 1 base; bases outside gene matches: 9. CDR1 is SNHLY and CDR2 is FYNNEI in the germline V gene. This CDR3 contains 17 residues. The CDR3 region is CASRDILAGGRTDTQYF. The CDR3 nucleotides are TGTGCCAGCAGGGACATTCTAGCGGGGGGACGCACAGATACGCAGTATTTT.

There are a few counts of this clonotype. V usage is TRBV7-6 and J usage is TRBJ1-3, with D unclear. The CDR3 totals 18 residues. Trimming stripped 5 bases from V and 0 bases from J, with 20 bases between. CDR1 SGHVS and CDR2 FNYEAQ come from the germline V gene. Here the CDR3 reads CASSPVSLPSNSGNTIYF. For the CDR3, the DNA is TGTGCCAGCAGCCCCGTTAGTCTGCCCAGCAACTCTGGAAACACCATATATTTT.

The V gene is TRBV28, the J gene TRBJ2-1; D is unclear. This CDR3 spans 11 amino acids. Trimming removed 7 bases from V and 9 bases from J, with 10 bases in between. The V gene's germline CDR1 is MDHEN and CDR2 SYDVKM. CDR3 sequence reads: CASNLVGEQFF. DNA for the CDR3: TGTGCCAGCAACCTAGTCGGTGAGCAGTTCTTC.

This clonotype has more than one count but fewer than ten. As DNA, the CDR3 is TGCAGTGCTAGAGTGTCATTACGCACCAATCAGCCCCAGCATTTT. This encodes CSARVSLRTNQPQHF. The chain carries TRBV20-1 and TRBJ1-5; D is unclear. This CDR3 spans 15 amino acids. The ends were cut back, 1 base at V and 3 bases at J, with 13 bases in the middle. Per the germline V gene, CDR1 is DFQATT and CDR2 is SNEGSKA (reference sequence).

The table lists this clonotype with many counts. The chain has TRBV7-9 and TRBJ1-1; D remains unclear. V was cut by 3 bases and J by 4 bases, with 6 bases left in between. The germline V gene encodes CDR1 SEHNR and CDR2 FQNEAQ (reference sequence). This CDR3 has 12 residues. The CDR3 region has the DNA TGTGCCAGCAGCTTCATGGTCACTGAAGCTTTCTTT. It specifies CASSFMVTEAFF.

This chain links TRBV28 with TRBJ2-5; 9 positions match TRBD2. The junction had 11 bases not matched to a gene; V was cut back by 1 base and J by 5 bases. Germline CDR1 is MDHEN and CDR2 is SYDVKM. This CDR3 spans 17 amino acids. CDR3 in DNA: TGTGCCAGCAGTTTATTGGGAACTAGCGGGTTTTTGGAGACCCAGTACTTC. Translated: CASSLLGTSGFLETQYF.

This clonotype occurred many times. The CDR3 region has the DNA TGTGCCAGCAGCCGACCCTGGGCCCTGGATCGCTCTGGGGCCAACGTCCTGACTTTC. Its protein is CASSRPWALDRSGANVLTF. The rearrangement joins TRBV28 to TRBJ2-6; unclear D gene. Deletions cut 6 bases from V and 0 bases from J, with 21 bases between. The CDR3 totals 19 residues. In germline, CDR1 is MDHEN, CDR2 SYDVKM.

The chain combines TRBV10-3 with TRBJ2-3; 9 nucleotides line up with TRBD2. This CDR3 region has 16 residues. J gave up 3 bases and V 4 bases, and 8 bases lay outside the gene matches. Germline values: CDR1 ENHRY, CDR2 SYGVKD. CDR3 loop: CAISGAPGLATDTQYF. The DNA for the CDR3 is TGTGCCATCAGTGGGGCTCCGGGACTAGCAACAGATACGCAGTATTTT.

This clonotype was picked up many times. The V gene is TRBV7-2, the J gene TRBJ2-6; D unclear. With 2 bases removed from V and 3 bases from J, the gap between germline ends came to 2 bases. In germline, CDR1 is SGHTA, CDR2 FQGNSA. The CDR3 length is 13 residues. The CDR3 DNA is TGTGCCAGCAGCTTACTTGGGGCCAACGTCCTGACTTTC. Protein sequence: CASSLLGANVLTF.

The CDR3 reads CASSERGRLQETQYF. The CDR3 nucleotides read TGTGCCAGCAGTGAAAGGGGGCGGCTACAAGAGACCCAGTACTTC. V and J are TRBV2 and TRBJ2-5, with TRBD1 identical over 7 bases. Germline CDR1 and CDR2: SNHLY and FYNNEI. The CDR3 is 15 amino acids. The junction had 5 bases not matched to a gene; V was cut back by 2 bases and J by 2 bases.